Each of the 10 T cell receptor beta chains below was sequenced from the same sample in a study of shared clonotypes between healthy human individuals (dated by TCRdb to between 2020 and 2021). The method was the immunoSEQ multiplex PCR assay. TCRdb holds this immuneACCESS table with in-frame rearrangements only. Some clones are missing; in checked studies, unresolved V genes explain under half, and the rest has no known cause. The sample table contains some 95,000 clones; only one count was recorded for 65% to 70% of them. The ten largest clonotypes hold roughly 40% of the sample. Sequencing input: memory CD8+ T cells sorted from blood. The cell subset or site label on this specimen signifies: CD45RO+ cells pooled with CCR7-negative TemRA cells. The receptors were sampled from a man aged 25 to 40 in good health.

The chain couples TRBV10-3 to TRBJ2-5, with D tentatively TRBD2 (5 bases). Between the trimmed V and J ends, which lost 7 bases and 3 bases, there was a span of 18 bases. Germline V gene lookup returns CDR1 ENHRY and CDR2 SYGVKD. This CDR3 contains 15 residues. In DNA form, the CDR3 reads TGTGCCATCACCAACAAGGCAGCCGGGAAAGAGACCCAGTACTTC. Amino acids: CAITNKAAGKETQYF.

This clone was seen only once. The chain joins TRBV7-9 to TRBJ2-7, with 8 bases lining up with TRBD1. From germline, CDR1 is SEHNR and CDR2 FQNEAQ (reference sequence). The CDR3 has 15 amino acids. With V trimmed by 3 bases and J by 2 bases, 6 bases remained unmatched. CDR3 DNA: TGTGCCAGCAGCTTCCTGACAGGGGAAACCTACGAGCAGTACTTC. As protein: CASSFLTGETYEQYF.

This clone came up a few times. The gene calls are TRBV2 and TRBJ2-7; the D is unclear. This CDR3 region has 11 residues. V was cut by 0 bases and J by 3 bases, with 0 bases left in between. Germline V gene data show CDR1 as SNHLY and CDR2 as FYNNEI. DNA of the CDR3: TGTGCCAGCAGTGAAGCCTACGAGCAGTACTTC. Residues: CASSEAYEQYF.

This clone has more than one count but fewer than ten. The junction shows a germline mismatch at one end, possibly a read error. The chain recombines TRBV27 with TRBJ2-7, with 7 bases identical to TRBD1. This CDR3 has 11 amino acids. Germline values: CDR1 MNHEY, CDR2 SMNVEV (reference sequence). The CDR3 DNA reads as TGTGCCAGCAGTTTAGGGACAGAGTTATCCTTC. Translating gives CASSLGTELSF.

The rearrangement joins TRBV11-1 to TRBJ2-7; a possible D gene is TRBD1 (5 bases). The germline gives CDR1 SGHAT, CDR2 FQDESV (reference sequence). V lost 4 bases and J 7 bases, leaving 17 bases between the germline ends. This CDR3 contains 14 residues. CDR3 sequence: CASSSRKGVWEQYF. CDR3 in DNA: TGTGCCAGCAGCTCGAGGAAAGGGGTTTGGGAGCAGTACTTC.

In its sample, this clone was seen many times. This rearrangement joins TRBV6-4 to TRBJ2-3; TRBD2 aligns across 11 bases. V trimming: 4 bases; J trimming: 2 bases; junction bases outside the gene matches: 2. Per germline, CDR1 MRHNA and CDR2 SNTAGT. The CDR3 consists of 15 residues. The DNA of the CDR3 is TGTGCCAGCAGTGTAGCGGGAGGGCCCACAGATACGCAGTATTTT. Amino acids: CASSVAGGPTDTQYF.

This clone turned up a few times. The chain carries TRBV4-2 and TRBJ2-1, with TRBD1 matching over 7 bases. J was trimmed by 3 bases and V by 0 bases; bases with no gene match: 8. CDR1 and CDR2 from the germline V gene are LGHNA and YNFKEQ. The CDR3 has 17 amino acids. CDR3 DNA sequence: TGTGCCAGCAGCCAAGATTCGGCTGGACAGGTCTACAATGAGCAGTTCTTC. It codes for CASSQDSAGQVYNEQFF.

V is TRBV5-1 and J is TRBJ2-2, with D possibly being TRBD2 (6 bases). This CDR3 spans 13 amino acids. In germline, CDR1 is SGHRS, CDR2 YFSETQ. V was pared by 10 bases and J by 0 bases, with 10 bases between. The CDR3: CAVGTANTGELFF. CDR3 DNA sequence: TGCGCCGTCGGGACTGCGAACACCGGGGAGCTGTTTTTT.

The genes are TRBV7-2 and TRBJ2-1; 7 bases fit TRBD1. CDR1 and CDR2 (germline): SGHTA, FQGNSA. CDR3 length equals 16 residues. The V and J ends lost 6 bases and 0 bases, in that order; junction bases with no gene match: 8. CDR3 nucleotides: TGTGCCAGCAGTCACAGGGGTAGGTTCTCCTACAATGAGCAGTTCTTC. Protein product: CASSHRGRFSYNEQFF.

V usage is TRBV9 and J usage is TRBJ2-1; D may be TRBD1 or TRBD2 (5 bases each). Trimming left V 0 bases short and J 10 bases short, with 11 bases between. CDR1 and CDR2 (germline): SGDLS, YYNGEE. The CDR3 has 13 amino acids. As DNA, the CDR3 is TGTGCCAGCAGCGTAGAGGGGACGGGAGAGCAGTTCTTC. Translating gives CASSVEGTGEQFF.